The 25 T cell receptor beta chains in this list originate from one sample, sequenced in a study of control samples from healthy donors and cancer patients. Generated by immunoSEQ multiplex PCR, the TCRdb table keeps only in-frame clones and is missing some. The data show some 97,000 clones, more than 75% seen once. Source material: blood. Receptors were obtained from a woman aged 50 to 60 in good health.

The chain has TRBV11-2 and TRBJ2-7, with no clear D. With 5 bases removed from V and 3 bases from J, the gap between germline ends came to 14 bases. Germline V lookup: CDR1 SGHAT, CDR2 FQNNGV. This CDR3 spans 14 amino acids. The CDR3 spells CASSTTGPYYEQYF. DNA of the CDR3: TGTGCCAGCAGCACCACTGGGCCTTACTACGAGCAGTACTTC.

CDR3 sequence: CSARNYNEQFF. The DNA for the CDR3 is TGCAGTGCCCGCAATTACAATGAGCAGTTCTTC. This sequence joins TRBV20-1 and TRBJ2-1; D not certain. The CDR3 consists of 11 residues. CDR1 and CDR2 from the germline V gene are DFQATT and SNEGSKA (reference sequence). Trimming removed 6 bases from V and 4 bases from J, with 7 bases in between.

The chain couples TRBV7-9 to TRBJ2-7, with unresolved D. Trimming left V 2 bases short and J 2 bases short, with 10 bases between. The CDR3 runs to 14 residues. CDR1 SEHNR and CDR2 FQNEAQ come from the germline V gene (reference sequence). The CDR3 loop is CASSLSPGAYEQYV. CDR3 coding DNA: TGTGCCAGCAGCTTATCGCCCGGTGCCTACGAGCAGTACGTC.

This chain links TRBV7-9 with TRBJ1-1; D perhaps matches TRBD1 (5 bases). Trimming pared 5 bases from V and 2 bases from J, leaving 15 bases between. This CDR3 comprises 15 residues. CDR1 is SEHNR and CDR2 is FQNEAQ in the germline V gene (reference sequence). CDR3 DNA: TGTGCCAGCAGCCCGTGGGGGTCTGGAAACACTGAAGCTTTCTTT. It codes for CASSPWGSGNTEAFF.

A note on this clone: One end of the junction varies from germline; a read error may be responsible. The chain joins TRBV6-5 to TRBJ1-1, with a tentative D call TRBD1 (6 bases). Germline V gives CDR1 MNHEY, CDR2 SVGAGI. This CDR3 region has 16 residues. CDR3 region: CASSYGQAGTTTGAFF. Written as DNA, the CDR3 is TGTGCCAGCAGTTACGGCCAGGCAGGGACAACAACTGGAGCTTTCTTT.

For the CDR3, the DNA is TGTGCCAGCAGCCCCGGGGGAAGCTATAATTCACCCCTCCACTTT. Encoded protein: CASSPGGSYNSPLHF. The chain has TRBV4-2 and TRBJ1-6; maybe TRBD1 (5 bases). The ends were cut back, 4 bases at V and 3 bases at J, with 10 bases in the middle. Germline loops: CDR1 LGHNA, CDR2 YNFKEQ. The CDR3 contains 15 residues.

The rearrangement uses TRBV30 and TRBJ1-5; D remains unclear. Germline assignment: CDR1 GTSNPN and CDR2 SVGIG (reference sequence). The ends were cut back, 2 bases at V and 7 bases at J, with 6 bases in the middle. The CDR3 has 11 amino acids. CDR3 nucleotide sequence: TGTGCCTGGAGTACGGGGCAGCCCCAGCATTTT. Translating gives CAWSTGQPQHF.

In DNA form, the CDR3 reads TGTGCCAGCAGCTCACTCCCGAGGGGAGATACGCAGTATTTT. Its protein product is CASSSLPRGDTQYF. The rearrangement joins TRBV7-3 to TRBJ2-3; D may match TRBD1 or TRBD2 (5 bases each). Germline V CDR1 and CDR2: SGHTA, FQGTGA. The CDR3 contains 14 residues. V lost 4 bases and J lost 5, with 13 bases in between.

V is TRBV7-9 and J is TRBJ1-4; D remains unclear. This CDR3 is 15 amino acids long. In germline, CDR1 is SEHNR, CDR2 FQNEAQ (reference sequence). V lost 1 base to trimming and J lost 7 bases, with 13 bases between them. This CDR3 is CASSLVAVVGEKLFF. The CDR3 DNA reads as TGTGCCAGCAGCTTAGTAGCCGTAGTGGGTGAAAAACTGTTTTTT.

The rearrangement joins TRBV20-1 to TRBJ2-1, with D maybe TRBD1 (6 bases). V dropped 3 bases and J dropped 15 bases, with 15 bases sitting between them. The CDR3 has 11 residues. CDR1 DFQATT and CDR2 SNEGSKA come from the germline V gene (reference sequence). CDR3 DNA: TGCAGTGCTAGGTCGGACAGCCGACGGTTCTTC. Its protein is CSARSDSRRFF.

The rearrangement joins TRBV19 to TRBJ1-5; TRBD1 matches 8 bases. Germline V gene lookup returns CDR1 LNHDA and CDR2 SQIVND (reference sequence). J lost 3 bases, V lost 7 bases, and 5 bases had no gene match. This CDR3 contains 14 residues. Here the CDR3 DNA reads TGTGCCAGTAATCCGGACAGGGACAATCAGCCCCAGCATTTT. Its translation is CASNPDRDNQPQHF.

The chain links TRBV5-1 to TRBJ1-2, with TRBD1 matching over 7 bases. Germline V gives CDR1 SGHRS, CDR2 YFSETQ. V dropped 4 bases and J dropped 0; count of bases not matched to a gene: 6. The CDR3 consists of 15 residues. In DNA form, the CDR3 reads TGCGCCAGCAGCCCCGGGACAGCCTCTAACTATGGCTACACCTTC. It codes for CASSPGTASNYGYTF.

This clone was found once. The chain recombines TRBV7-8 with TRBJ1-1; no firm D call. Germline assignment: CDR1 SGHVS and CDR2 FQNEAQ. The length of the CDR3 is 15 residues. V dropped 6 bases and J dropped 1 base, with 15 bases sitting between them. This chain's CDR3 is CASSFHLLSNTEAFF. DNA of the CDR3: TGTGCCAGCAGTTTCCACCTTCTATCGAACACTGAAGCTTTCTTT.

The genes are TRBV5-6 and TRBJ2-7, with TRBD1 identical over 8 bases. The CDR3 consists of 13 residues. The junction had 8 bases not matched to a gene; V was cut back by 7 bases and J by 5 bases. CDR1 SGHDT and CDR2 YYEEEE come from the germline V gene. CDR3 in amino acids: CASGTGGRNEQYV. The CDR3 DNA is TGTGCCAGCGGAACAGGGGGGAGAAACGAGCAGTACGTC.

V usage is TRBV7-2 and J usage is TRBJ1-6, with D uncertain. The length of the CDR3 is 13 residues. CDR1 and CDR2 (germline): SGHTA, FQGNSA. Trimming removed 3 bases from V and 9 bases from J, with 9 bases in between. CDR3 in amino acids: CASSFLRGSPLHF. CDR3 DNA sequence: TGTGCCAGCAGCTTTCTGCGGGGTTCACCCCTCCACTTT.

The chain couples TRBV19 to TRBJ1-6, with D possibly matching TRBD1 (5 bases). Trimming stripped 6 bases from V and 7 bases from J, with 22 bases between. CDR1 and CDR2 from the germline V gene are LNHDA and SQIVND (reference sequence). The CDR3 covers 17 residues. The CDR3 DNA is TGTGCCAGTAGAAAAGAGACGACGGAGGGGTACAATTCACCCCTCCACTTT. Residues: CASRKETTEGYNSPLHF.

CDR3 coding DNA: TGTGCCAGCAGCTTCGAACAGGGGGGCAGTGAGCAGTTCTTC. The encoded protein is CASSFEQGGSEQFF. This sequence joins TRBV7-2 and TRBJ2-1; 8 nucleotides line up with TRBD1. There are 14 residues in the CDR3. The germline CDR1 and CDR2 sequences are SGHTA and FQGNSA. Trimming at V came to 3 bases and at J to 9 bases, leaving 7 bases not matched to a gene.

The count of this clone is one. The chain combines TRBV18 with TRBJ1-5; TRBD1 matches at 8 bases. The CDR3 has 14 residues. CDR1 and CDR2 from the germline V gene are KGHSH and LQKENI. The V gene end was trimmed by 2 bases and the J gene end by 6 bases; junction bases not matched to a gene: 3. CDR3 in amino acids: CASSPSTGGQPQHF. CDR3 sequence (DNA): TGTGCCAGCTCACCAAGTACAGGGGGTCAGCCCCAGCATTTT.

This chain connects TRBV18 to TRBJ1-2, with 7 bases lining up with TRBD1. J gave up 7 bases and V 0 bases, and 8 bases lay outside the gene matches. From germline, CDR1 is KGHSH and CDR2 LQKENI. The CDR3 sequence is 15 residues long. CDR3 nucleotide sequence: TGTGCCAGCTCACCACCCGCAGGGGGGATTTCTGGCTACACCTTC. It yields the protein CASSPPAGGISGYTF.

The V and J genes are TRBV4-2 and TRBJ1-3; D gene unclear. The germline V gene has CDR1 LGHNA and CDR2 YNFKEQ. This CDR3 is 15 amino acids long. V was clipped by 0 bases and J by 0 bases, with 6 bases between them. The CDR3 sequence: CASSQDTGSGNTIYF. The DNA of the CDR3 is TGTGCCAGCAGCCAAGATACCGGCTCTGGAAACACCATATATTTT.

This clone has a handful of counts. The chain employs TRBV2 and TRBJ2-3; 14 positions match TRBD2. V lost 10 bases and J lost 3; bases outside the gene matches: 6. Germline assignment: CDR1 SNHLY and CDR2 FYNNEI. The CDR3 covers 15 residues. This CDR3 is CATGTSGGPTDTQYF. The CDR3 nucleotides read TGTGCCACCGGGACTAGCGGGGGCCCTACAGATACGCAGTATTTT.

The rearrangement joins TRBV2 to TRBJ2-7; 11 positions match TRBD2. Looked up from germline, CDR1 is SNHLY and CDR2 is FYNNEI. J was trimmed by 3 bases and V by 7 bases; bases with no gene match: 8. This CDR3 has 15 residues. CDR3 residues: CASTPSGLADYEQYF. CDR3 in DNA: TGTGCCAGCACCCCCTCGGGACTAGCGGACTACGAGCAGTACTTC. The full variable domain, with the rest looked up from reference TRBV2 and TRBJ2-7, is EPEVTQTPSHQVTQMGQEVILRCVPISNHLYFYWYRQILGQKVEFLVSFYNNEISEKSEIFDDQFSVERPDGSNFTLKIRSTKLEDSAMYFCASTPSGLADYEQYFGPGTRLTVT.

The chain joins TRBV7-2 to TRBJ2-1; 7 nucleotides align to TRBD2. Germline V lookup: CDR1 SGHTA, CDR2 FQGNSA. The CDR3 has 15 residues. The V and J ends lost 4 bases and 8 bases, in that order; junction bases with no gene match: 11. CDR3 bases: TGTGCCAGCAGCTCCAGACTAGCAGGTGTGGATGAGCAGTTCTTC. As protein: CASSSRLAGVDEQFF.

This clone is a singleton in its sample. The genes are TRBV28 and TRBJ2-5; TRBD2 aligns across 8 bases. Germline-derived CDR1 and CDR2 are MDHEN and SYDVKM. The CDR3 extends over 12 amino acids. In DNA form, the CDR3 reads TGTGCGACGGGGGGGGCCGGCGAGACCCAGTACTTC. As protein: CATGGAGETQYF.

The gene calls are TRBV2 and TRBJ1-1; D may be TRBD1 (5 bases). CDR1 is SNHLY and CDR2 is FYNNEI in the germline V gene. V lost 8 bases, J lost 2 bases, and 18 bases lay in between. The CDR3 has 15 amino acids. CDR3 amino acids: CASLEGTKGNTEAFF. CDR3 bases: TGTGCCAGCCTTGAGGGGACCAAGGGAAACACTGAAGCTTTCTTT.